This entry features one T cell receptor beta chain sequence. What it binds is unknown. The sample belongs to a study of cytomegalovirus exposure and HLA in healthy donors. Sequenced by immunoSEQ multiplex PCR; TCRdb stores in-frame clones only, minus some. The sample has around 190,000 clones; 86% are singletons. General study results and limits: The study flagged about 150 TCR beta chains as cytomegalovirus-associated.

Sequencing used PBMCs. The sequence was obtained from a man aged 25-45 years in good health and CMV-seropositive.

CDR3 sequence (DNA): TGTGCCTGGAGTGTCTCTACCCAGGAGGAGGAGTACTTC. It is translated as CAWSVSTQEEEYF. The chain couples TRBV30 to TRBJ2-7; TRBD2 is a possible D gene (5 bases). In germline, CDR1 is GTSNPN, CDR2 SVGIG (reference sequence). With 0 bases removed from V and 11 bases from J, the gap between germline ends came to 17 bases. There are 13 residues in the CDR3.